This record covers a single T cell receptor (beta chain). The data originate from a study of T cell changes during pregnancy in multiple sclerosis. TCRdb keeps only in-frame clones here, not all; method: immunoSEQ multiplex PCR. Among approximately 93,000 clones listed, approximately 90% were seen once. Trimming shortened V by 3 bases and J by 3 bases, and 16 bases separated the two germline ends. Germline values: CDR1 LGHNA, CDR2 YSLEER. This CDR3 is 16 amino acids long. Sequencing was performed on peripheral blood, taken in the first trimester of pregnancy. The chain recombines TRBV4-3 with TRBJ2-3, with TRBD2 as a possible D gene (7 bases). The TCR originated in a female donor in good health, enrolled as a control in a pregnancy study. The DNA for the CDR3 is TGCGCCAGCAGCCAGCTAACGGGGGGCGGGACAGATACGCAGTATTTT. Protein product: CASSQLTGGGTDTQYF.